Listed below are T cell receptor beta chains from one sample, sequenced in a study of T cell changes during pregnancy in multiple sclerosis. Profiled with immunoSEQ multiplex PCR; TCRdb holds only in-frame clones, not every one. The table has some 80,000 clones, 90% to 95% seen once. The specimen was CD4+ T cells from peripheral blood mononuclear cells, collected after pregnancy. These receptor sequences come from a female donor with multiple sclerosis, enrolled in a pregnancy study. Each CDR3 is given with its conserved first and last residue. A D gene is named only where the DNA matches it firmly. Some rows have no size entry. The others give once, few or many, or a class for an expanded clone.

abundance,j_gene,v_gene,d_gene,CDR3nt,CDR3aa
.,TRBJ2-5,TRBV14,.,TGTGCCAGCAGCCAATCAAGGGGATGGGAGACCCAGTACTTC,CASSQSRGWETQYF
.,TRBJ1-2,TRBV7-9,.,TGTGCCAGCAGCTTACGGGTAGTCTATGGCTACACCTTC,CASSLRVVYGYTF
.,TRBJ2-7,TRBV7-3,TRBD2,TGTGCCAGCAGCTTAACGCGGAGACTAGCGGGAGTGTATCAGATGTCCTACGAGCAGTACTTC,CASSLTRRLAGVYQMSYEQYF
.,TRBJ1-2,TRBV11-1,.,TGTGCCAGCAGCCTAGCCCGGGGCTATGGCTACACCTTC,CASSLARGYGYTF
.,TRBJ2-1,TRBV7-2,.,TGTGCCAGCAGCTTATTAACGACTCGCTACAATGAGCAGTTCTTC,CASSLLTTRYNEQFF
.,TRBJ2-7,TRBV9,TRBD2,TGTGCCAGCAGCGTAGGGGGGGGAAGATACGAGCAGTACTTC,CASSVGGGRYEQYF
.,TRBJ1-3,TRBV9,TRBD1,TGTGCCAGCAGCGTAACAGGGGGACCTGGAAACACCATATATTTT,CASSVTGGPGNTIYF
.,TRBJ2-7,TRBV27,TRBD2,TGTGCCAGCAGTTCCGCCAGGACTAGCGGGAGGCGGCAGTACTTC,CASSSARTSGRRQYF
.,TRBJ2-5,TRBV28,TRBD1,TGTGCCAGCAGGACAGGGTGGGAAGAGACCCAGTACTTC,CASRTGWEETQYF
.,TRBJ2-7,TRBV7-2,TRBD2,TGTGCCAGCAGCTTCCCTGGGGGTAGCGGGAACTCCTACGAGCAGTACTTC,CASSFPGGSGNSYEQYF
.,TRBJ2-3,TRBV10-3,.,TGTGCCATCAGTGCCGTCACAGCCACAGATACGCAGTATTTT,CAISAVTATDTQYF
.,TRBJ2-1,TRBV9,TRBD2,TGTGCCAGCAGCGTGGACCTAGCGGGAGTAAGGGAGCAGTTCTTC,CASSVDLAGVREQFF
.,TRBJ1-5,TRBV19,.,TGTGCCAGTAGTTTAGCCGGTCAGCCCCAGCATTTT,CASSLAGQPQHF
once,TRBJ1-1,TRBV7-8,.,TGTGCCAGCAGCACCGCGGTGGGGGGGACAGCTTTCTTT,CASSTAVGGTAFF
.,TRBJ2-6,TRBV9,TRBD1,TGTGCCAGCAGCGTACGACCGGGACAGATGGTTTGGTCTGGGGCCAACGTCCTGACTTTC,CASSVRPGQMVWSGANVLTF
.,TRBJ2-1,TRBV6-1,TRBD2,TGTGCCAGCAGTGAAGCGCAGGTCAGGGGACTAGCGGACTCCTACAATGAGCAGTTCTTC,CASSEAQVRGLADSYNEQFF
.,TRBJ1-6,TRBV5-4,TRBD1,TGTGCCAGCAGCTTTCGACTTCGACAGGGGGATTCACCCCTCCACTTT,CASSFRLRQGDSPLHF
.,TRBJ1-1,TRBV21-1,.,TGTGCCAGCAGCAACAAGAGACAGGGGGCTATGGTTACTGAAGCTTTCTTT,CASSNKRQGAMVTEAFF
.,TRBJ2-3,TRBV7-3,.,TGTGCCAGCAGCCCCTATGAGGTAGTTACGCAGTATTTT,CASSPYEVVTQYF
.,TRBJ2-7,TRBV30,.,TGTGCTGGGGGGCGGGAGCCCCTATCCTACGAGCAGTACTTC,CAGGREPLSYEQYF
.,TRBJ2-7,TRBV2,TRBD1,TGTGCCAGCAGTGAACCGGGACAGGGGTGGAAGAACGAGCAGTACTTC,CASSEPGQGWKNEQYF
.,TRBJ2-1,TRBV2,TRBD1,TGTGCCTCCGGGACAGGGATTAGCAATGAGCAGTTCTTC,CASGTGISNEQFF
.,TRBJ2-3,TRBV18,TRBD2,TGTGCCAGCTCACCATACCAAACACGGCGGCTAGCGGGAGCCCCTACGCAGTATTTT,CASSPYQTRRLAGAPTQYF
.,TRBJ1-3,TRBV6-5,.,TGTGCCAGCAGTTCGCGGGGGACCATATATTTT,CASSSRGTIYF
.,TRBJ2-7,TRBV7-2,.,TGTGCCAGCAGCCTTCGGTACGAGCAGTACTTC,CASSLRYEQYF
.,TRBJ2-3,TRBV2,TRBD2,TGTGCCAGCAGTGAAAGACTAGCGGGAGACCCGGATACGCAGTATTTT,CASSERLAGDPDTQYF
.,TRBJ1-1,TRBV6-5,TRBD1,TGTGCCAGCACCGCAGGGGGAATGAACACTGAAGCTTTCTTT,CASTAGGMNTEAFF
.,TRBJ1-2,TRBV19,TRBD1,TGTGCCAGTAGTAAGGCGGACAGGGGCTATGGCTACACCTTC,CASSKADRGYGYTF
once,TRBJ2-3,TRBV5-1,.,TGCGCCAGCAGCTTGGTCGGGGACTCCTACACAGATACGCAGTATTTT,CASSLVGDSYTDTQYF
once,TRBJ1-5,TRBV28,TRBD1,TGTGCCAGCAGCCCGGGACAGGGCGATCAGCCCCAGCATTTT,CASSPGQGDQPQHF
.,TRBJ1-5,TRBV6-1,.,TGTGCCAGCAGCCCGACTACAGGGAGAGAGCAGCCCCAGCATTTT,CASSPTTGREQPQHF
.,TRBJ2-7,TRBV4-3,TRBD2,TGCGCCAGCAGCCATACTAGCGGGAGTTCCTACGAGCAGTACTTC,CASSHTSGSSYEQYF
.,TRBJ2-7,TRBV6-1,TRBD1,TGTGCCAGCAGCAACTCCGGGACAGGGGCCTACGAGCAGTACTTC,CASSNSGTGAYEQYF
.,TRBJ2-7,TRBV29-1,.,TGCAGCGTTGCTCAGGACACTTCCTACGAGCAGTACTTC,CSVAQDTSYEQYF
.,TRBJ1-3,TRBV6-5,.,TGTGCCAGCACGGACTCTCTGTCGCACACCATATATTTT,CASTDSLSHTIYF
.,TRBJ2-2,TRBV14,.,TGTGCCAGCAGCCAAGGTGACAGGCCGAACACCGGGGAGCTGTTTTTT,CASSQGDRPNTGELFF
.,TRBJ2-5,TRBV5-1,TRBD1,TGCGCCAGCAGCTTTTATTCTAGTAACAGGGGGCAAGAGACCCAGTACTTC,CASSFYSSNRGQETQYF
.,TRBJ2-6,TRBV25-1,.,TGTGCCAGCAGTACAGGGAGCCACTCTGGGGCCAACGTCCTGACTTTC,CASSTGSHSGANVLTF
.,TRBJ2-7,TRBV5-6,.,TGTGCCAGCAGCTTCTTTAGCGGAAGCTCCTACGAGCAGTACTTC,CASSFFSGSSYEQYF
.,TRBJ1-4,TRBV30,.,TGTGCCTGGAGTGCCGGGACGGGGGGGGCGGAAAAACTGTTTTTT,CAWSAGTGGAEKLFF
.,TRBJ2-7,TRBV7-9,TRBD2,TGTGCCAGCAGCTTGAGGCTAGCGGGAGGGCCGGGGATTTTATACGAGCAGTACTTC,CASSLRLAGGPGILYEQYF
.,TRBJ2-1,TRBV5-1,TRBD2,TGCGCCAGCAGCCTTAGCGGGAGAGCCTACAATGAGCAGTTCTTC,CASSLSGRAYNEQFF